A selection of T cell receptor beta chains follows, all from one sample in a study of blood T cell repertoires in COVID-19. Generated by immunoSEQ multiplex PCR, the TCRdb table keeps only in-frame clones and is missing some. The sample shows 120,000 or so clones, over 55% of them seen only once. Sequencing input: peripheral blood. These receptors all come from an older woman with acute or convalescent COVID-19. CDR3s include the opening cysteine and the closing phenylalanine or tryptophan. The order of the fields is D gene, clone size, V gene, J gene, CDR3 DNA, CDR3 protein. The D gene is left open where the match is weak. Expanded clones are given a class, and other clones once, few, many or no size at all.

NA,NA,TRBV11-2,TRBJ2-3,TGTGCCAGCAGCTTACGGGGCACAGATACGCAGTATTTT,CASSLRGTDTQYF
NA,NA,TRBV24-1,TRBJ1-6,TGTGCCACCAGTGATTTGTCAGGGCCCTATAATTCACCCCTCCACTTT,CATSDLSGPYNSPLHF
NA,NA,TRBV3-1/TRBV3-2,TRBJ2-5,TGTGCCAGCAACCTCCGGGTCGAGGAGACCCAGTACTTC,CASNLRVEETQYF
TRBD1,NA,TRBV5-6,TRBJ1-1,TGTGCCAGCAGCTACGGGACAGGAATTTTTAACACTGAAGCTTTCTTT,CASSYGTGIFNTEAFF
NA,NA,TRBV6-5,TRBJ1-5,TGTGCCAGCAGGCCGGACACAGGTATGGATCAGCCCCAGCATTTT,CASRPDTGMDQPQHF
NA,NA,TRBV19,TRBJ2-1,TGTGCCAGTAGTCTTGGACAGCCCGGATACAATGAGCAGTTCTTC,CASSLGQPGYNEQFF
NA,NA,TRBV11-2,TRBJ2-3,TGTGCCAGCTCTAGACGGATTCAAGATACGCAGTATTTT,CASSRRIQDTQYF
NA,NA,TRBV4-3,TRBJ1-2,TGCGCCAGCAGCCAAGAAGTGACGGGGAACTATGGCTACACCTTC,CASSQEVTGNYGYTF
NA,NA,TRBV11-1,TRBJ2-5,TGTGCCAGCAGCGGGACTCAAATGCGGGAGACCCAGTACTTC,CASSGTQMRETQYF
NA,NA,TRBV19,TRBJ2-5,TGTGCCAGTAGTATTGAGGTCGGGGAGACCCAGTACTTC,CASSIEVGETQYF
TRBD2,NA,TRBV24-1,TRBJ2-3,TGTGCCACCAGTGACCCCGGGACTAGCGGGGGGGCCTCAGATACGCAGTATTTT,CATSDPGTSGGASDTQYF
TRBD1,once,TRBV19,TRBJ1-2,TGTGCCGTAACGGTAGGACAGGGAACCGGCTACACCTTC,CAVTVGQGTGYTF
TRBD2,many,TRBV27,TRBJ2-7,TGTGCCAGCAGTCCCATCGGACTAGCGGGAGGGGACGAGCAGTACTTC,CASSPIGLAGGDEQYF
NA,NA,TRBV6-2/TRBV6-3,TRBJ2-3,TGTGCCAGCAGTTTGGACACTACAGATACGCAGTATTTT,CASSLDTTDTQYF
TRBD1,once,TRBV5-4,TRBJ1-2,TGTGCCAGCAGCTTGCGAGGGGGCAGAATTGGCTACACCTTC,CASSLRGGRIGYTF
NA,NA,TRBV30,TRBJ2-3,TGTGCCTGGATAGGACTTGGAACAGATACGCAGTATTTT,CAWIGLGTDTQYF
TRBD1,NA,TRBV6-6,TRBJ1-5,TGTGCCAGCACTATGGGACAGGGAAATAGCAATCAGCCCCAGCATTTT,CASTMGQGNSNQPQHF
NA,NA,TRBV27,TRBJ1-2,TGTGCCAGCAGCATTTCAACGGTCTATGGCTACACCTTC,CASSISTVYGYTF
NA,NA,TRBV7-6,TRBJ1-5,TGTGCCAGCAGCTTAGAAGCCGGGGGGGTCAGCAATCAGCCCCAGCATTTT,CASSLEAGGVSNQPQHF
TRBD1,once,TRBV3-1/TRBV3-2,TRBJ2-5,TGTGCCAGCAGCCGACCCGGGACAGGTGGAGAGACCCAGTACTTC,CASSRPGTGGETQYF
NA,NA,TRBV6-5,TRBJ1-1,TGTGCCAGCAGAACAGGGCTGGGCACTGAAGCTTTCTTT,CASRTGLGTEAFF
TRBD1,NA,TRBV6-1,TRBJ2-2,TGTGCCAGCAGTGAAAAGCCCGCTAAGGGGGCGAGTAACACCGGGGAGCTGTTTTTT,CASSEKPAKGASNTGELFF
TRBD2,NA,TRBV6-1,TRBJ2-1,TGTGCCAGCAGTGAAGCGCTTGCGGGAGGTACCTACAATGAGCAGTTCTTC,CASSEALAGGTYNEQFF
NA,NA,TRBV19,TRBJ1-5,TGTGCCAGTAGCTCCCGGGACTTCAATCAGCCCCAGCATTTT,CASSSRDFNQPQHF
NA,NA,TRBV3-1/TRBV3-2,TRBJ1-2,TGTGCCAGCAGCCCGACCGCGGCAGCAAAAAACTATGGCTACACCTTC,CASSPTAAAKNYGYTF
TRBD2,NA,TRBV7-8,TRBJ2-1,TGTGCCAGCAGCTCGACTAGCGGGAAAAACTACAATGAGCAGTTCTTC,CASSSTSGKNYNEQFF
NA,NA,TRBV20-1,TRBJ1-4,TGCAGTGCTAGTGCTACAGGGTGGCGTGAAAAACTGTTTTTT,CSASATGWREKLFF
TRBD2,NA,TRBV2,TRBJ2-1,TGTGCCAGCCGCGGACTAGCGGGCTACAATGAGCAGTTCTTC,CASRGLAGYNEQFF
TRBD1,few,TRBV28,TRBJ2-2,TGTGCCAGCAGGGAACAGGGGGCCGGGGAGCTGTTTTTT,CASREQGAGELFF
TRBD1,few,TRBV7-9,TRBJ2-5,TGTGCCAGCAGCTCCCAGGGACAGGGGGTTGAGACCCAGTACTTC,CASSSQGQGVETQYF
NA,many,TRBV19,TRBJ1-3,TGTGCCAGTAGTATAGGCAGGGTCGCCGGAAACACCATATATTTT,CASSIGRVAGNTIYF
NA,NA,TRBV5-6,TRBJ2-6,TGTGCCAGCAGCCCCCTCCCGGAGGGGGCCAACGTCCTGACTTTC,CASSPLPEGANVLTF
TRBD1,many,TRBV27,TRBJ2-1,TGTGCCAGCAGTACATCGGACAGGGACGATTCCTACAATGAGCAGTTCTTC,CASSTSDRDDSYNEQFF
TRBD2,NA,TRBV7-2,TRBJ2-3,TGTGCCAGCAGCTCTTACGGGGGGGCCTCCGGTACGCAGTATTTT,CASSSYGGASGTQYF
TRBD2,NA,TRBV5-4,TRBJ2-1,TGTGCCAGCAGCCCGAGGACTAGCGGTTACAATGAGCAGTTCTTC,CASSPRTSGYNEQFF
NA,NA,TRBV15,TRBJ2-7,TGTGCCACCAGCTCCCAGGACAGACCCTACGAGCAGTACTTC,CATSSQDRPYEQYF
NA,NA,TRBV19,TRBJ2-4,TGTGCCACATATGGTACAGCTCAAAACATTCAGTACTTC,CATYGTAQNIQYF
TRBD2,NA,TRBV5-1,TRBJ2-7,TGCGCCAGCAGCCCCCGGCTAGCGGAGATCTACGAGCAGTACTTC,CASSPRLAEIYEQYF
NA,NA,TRBV9,TRBJ1-1,TGTGCCAGCAGCCGAAGCGGGGTCGCTGAAGCTTTCTTT,CASSRSGVAEAFF
TRBD2,NA,TRBV7-8,TRBJ2-3,TGTGCCAGCAGCTTAGCGGGACTAGCGGGGGGACCTTCTAGCACAGATACGCAGTATTTT,CASSLAGLAGGPSSTDTQYF
TRBD1,once,TRBV28,TRBJ2-7,TGTGCCAGCAGGACAGGGGTCACAAGTGACTACGAGCAGTACTTC,CASRTGVTSDYEQYF
TRBD1,NA,TRBV6-2/TRBV6-3,TRBJ2-7,TGTGCCAGCAGTCAACAGGGGGGCCGCAGTTGGTTC,CASSQQGGRSWF
TRBD1,few,TRBV28,TRBJ1-1,TGTGCCAGCAGTGCAAGCAACAGGGGAAGGAACACTGAAGCTTTCTTT,CASSASNRGRNTEAFF
TRBD1,NA,TRBV6-5,TRBJ1-2,TGTGCCAGCAAAACGGGACAGGGGGCGAGAGGCTACACCTTC,CASKTGQGARGYTF
NA,NA,TRBV7-9,TRBJ1-4,TGTGCCAGCAGATCCGAGGGAGCAACTAATGAAAAACTGTTTTTT,CASRSEGATNEKLFF
NA,once,TRBV11-2,TRBJ1-3,TGTGCCAGCCGACCCCGGGGGGCGAGCACCATATATTTT,CASRPRGASTIYF
TRBD2,NA,TRBV30,TRBJ2-3,TGTGCCTGGGGGAGCGGGAGAGTGGGAGATACGCAGTATTTT,CAWGSGRVGDTQYF
TRBD1,NA,TRBV5-1,TRBJ1-1,TGCGCCAGCGGGAGGACAGGCGGGACTTCTGAAGCTTTCTTT,CASGRTGGTSEAFF
NA,NA,TRBV2,TRBJ2-1,TGTGCCAGCAGTGTCGCGGGAAACTCCTACAATGAGCAGTTCTTC,CASSVAGNSYNEQFF
NA,NA,TRBV18,TRBJ2-2,TGTGCCAGCTCACATGAGTTCACCGGGGAGCTGTTTTTT,CASSHEFTGELFF
NA,NA,TRBV7-9,TRBJ2-3,TGTGCCAGCAGCTCGGGACTCTGGAAAGCAGATACGCAGTATTTT,CASSSGLWKADTQYF
TRBD1,NA,TRBV6-2/TRBV6-3,TRBJ1-1,TGTGCCAGCAGTTACACAGGGGCGCCTATTGAAGCTTTCTTT,CASSYTGAPIEAFF
NA,NA,TRBV21-1,TRBJ1-5,TGTGCCAGCAGCAAAGTACGAGACAGGGTCAATCAGCCCCAGCATTTT,CASSKVRDRVNQPQHF
NA,NA,TRBV25-1,TRBJ2-7,TGTGCCAGCAGTTATAAGGGGTCTTTCTACGAGCAGTACTTC,CASSYKGSFYEQYF